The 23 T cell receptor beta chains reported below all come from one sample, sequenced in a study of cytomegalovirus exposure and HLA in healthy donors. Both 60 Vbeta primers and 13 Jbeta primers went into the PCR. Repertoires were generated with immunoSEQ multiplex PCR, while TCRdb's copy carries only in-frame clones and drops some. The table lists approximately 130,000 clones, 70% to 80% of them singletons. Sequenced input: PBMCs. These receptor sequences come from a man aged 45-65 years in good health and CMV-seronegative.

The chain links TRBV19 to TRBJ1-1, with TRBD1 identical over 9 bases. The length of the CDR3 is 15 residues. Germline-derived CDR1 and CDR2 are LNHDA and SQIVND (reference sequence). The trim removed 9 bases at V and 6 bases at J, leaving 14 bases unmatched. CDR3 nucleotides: TGTGCCAGCGCGCGCACAGACAGGGGGATCGCTGAAGCTTTCTTT. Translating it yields CASARTDRGIAEAFF.

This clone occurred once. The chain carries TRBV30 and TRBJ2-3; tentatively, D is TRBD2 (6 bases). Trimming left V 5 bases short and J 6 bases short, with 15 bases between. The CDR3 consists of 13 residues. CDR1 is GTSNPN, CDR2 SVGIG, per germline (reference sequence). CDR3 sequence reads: CAWARAGSDTQYF. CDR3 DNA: TGTGCCTGGGCACGTGCGGGGAGCGATACGCAGTATTTT. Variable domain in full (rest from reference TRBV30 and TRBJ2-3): SQTIHQWPATLVQPVGSPLSLECTVEGTSNPNLYWYRQAAGRGLQLLFYSVGIGQISSEVPQNLSASRPQDRQFILSSKKLLLSDSGFYLCAWARAGSDTQYFGPGTRLTVL.

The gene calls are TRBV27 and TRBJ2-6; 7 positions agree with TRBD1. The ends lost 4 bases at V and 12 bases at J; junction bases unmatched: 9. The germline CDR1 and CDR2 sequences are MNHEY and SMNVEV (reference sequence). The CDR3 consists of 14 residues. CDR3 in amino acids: CASSSGRDSLVLTF. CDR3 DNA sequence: TGTGCCAGCAGTTCGGGCCGGGACAGTCTCGTCCTGACTTTC.

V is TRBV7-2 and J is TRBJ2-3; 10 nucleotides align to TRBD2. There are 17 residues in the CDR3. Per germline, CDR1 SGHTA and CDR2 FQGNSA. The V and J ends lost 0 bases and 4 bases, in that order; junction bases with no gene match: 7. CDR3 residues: CASSLASLAGEADTQYF. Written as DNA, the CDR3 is TGTGCCAGCAGCTTAGCTAGTCTAGCGGGAGAAGCAGATACGCAGTATTTT.

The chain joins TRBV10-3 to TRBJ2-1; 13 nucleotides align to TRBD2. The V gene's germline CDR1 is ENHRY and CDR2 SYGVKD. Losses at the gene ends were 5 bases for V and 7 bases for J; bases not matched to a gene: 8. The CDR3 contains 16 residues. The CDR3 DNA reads TGTGCCATCAGTTTCGCCGGGACTAGCGGGACAAATGAGCAGTTCTTC. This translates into CAISFAGTSGTNEQFF.

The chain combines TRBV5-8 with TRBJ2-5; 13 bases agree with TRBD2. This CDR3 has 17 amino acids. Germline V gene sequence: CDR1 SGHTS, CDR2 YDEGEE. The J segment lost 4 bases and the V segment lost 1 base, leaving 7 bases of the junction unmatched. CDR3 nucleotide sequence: TGTGCCAGCAGCTTGAGGCAACTAGCGGGAGGGGGAGAGACCCAGTACTTC. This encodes CASSLRQLAGGGETQYF.

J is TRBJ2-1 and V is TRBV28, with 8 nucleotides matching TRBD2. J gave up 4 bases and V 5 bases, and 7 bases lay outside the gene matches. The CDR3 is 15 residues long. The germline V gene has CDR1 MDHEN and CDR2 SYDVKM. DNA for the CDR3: TGTGCCAGCAGTCCAGCGGGAGTTTCGTACAATGAGCAGTTCTTC. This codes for CASSPAGVSYNEQFF.

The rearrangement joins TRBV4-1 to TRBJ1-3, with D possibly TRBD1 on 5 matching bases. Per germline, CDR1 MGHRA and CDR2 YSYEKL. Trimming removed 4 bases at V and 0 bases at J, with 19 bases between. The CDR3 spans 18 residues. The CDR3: CASSLMDPGTSSGNTIYF. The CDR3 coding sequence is TGCGCCAGCAGCCTCATGGACCCAGGGACTAGCTCTGGAAACACCATATATTTT.

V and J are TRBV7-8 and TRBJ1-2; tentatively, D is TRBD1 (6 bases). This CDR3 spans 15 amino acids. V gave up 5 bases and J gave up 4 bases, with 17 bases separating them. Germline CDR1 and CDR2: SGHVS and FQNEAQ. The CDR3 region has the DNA TGTGCCAGCAGCCCCAGGGACAAACAGTCCTATGGCTACACCTTC. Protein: CASSPRDKQSYGYTF.

The CDR3 reads CASSVVRGGSTGELFF. The CDR3 DNA sequence: TGTGCCAGCAGCGTAGTAAGAGGAGGGAGCACCGGGGAGCTGTTTTTT. V gene TRBV9 combines with J gene TRBJ2-2; tentatively, D is TRBD2 (6 bases). V was cut by 0 bases and J by 4 bases, with 13 bases left in between. This CDR3 is built from 16 residues. Germline V gives CDR1 SGDLS, CDR2 YYNGEE.

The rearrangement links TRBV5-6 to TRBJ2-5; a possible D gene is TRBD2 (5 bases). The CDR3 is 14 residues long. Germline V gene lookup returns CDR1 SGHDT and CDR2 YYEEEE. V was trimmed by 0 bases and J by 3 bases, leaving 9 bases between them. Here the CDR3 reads CASSLAGREETQYF. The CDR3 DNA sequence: TGTGCCAGCAGCTTGGCCGGGCGGGAAGAGACCCAGTACTTC.

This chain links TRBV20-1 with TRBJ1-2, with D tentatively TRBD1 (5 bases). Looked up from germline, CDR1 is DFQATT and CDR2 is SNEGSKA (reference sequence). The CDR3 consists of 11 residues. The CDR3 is CGQRVLYGYTF. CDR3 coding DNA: TGCGGACAAAGGGTTCTCTATGGCTACACCTTC.

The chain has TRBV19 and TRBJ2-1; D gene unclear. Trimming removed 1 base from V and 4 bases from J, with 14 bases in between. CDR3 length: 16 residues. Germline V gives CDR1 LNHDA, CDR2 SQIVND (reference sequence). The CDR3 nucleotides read TGTGCCAGTAGTATAGGACCGGGTACCAATTACAATGAGCAGTTCTTC. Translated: CASSIGPGTNYNEQFF.

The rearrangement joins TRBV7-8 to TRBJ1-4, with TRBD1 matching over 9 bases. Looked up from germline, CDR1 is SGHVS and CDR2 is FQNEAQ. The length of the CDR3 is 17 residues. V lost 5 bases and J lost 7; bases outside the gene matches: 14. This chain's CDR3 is CASSPGQGFGGGEKLFF. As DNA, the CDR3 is TGTGCCAGCAGCCCGGGACAGGGATTCGGTGGTGGTGAAAAACTGTTTTTT.

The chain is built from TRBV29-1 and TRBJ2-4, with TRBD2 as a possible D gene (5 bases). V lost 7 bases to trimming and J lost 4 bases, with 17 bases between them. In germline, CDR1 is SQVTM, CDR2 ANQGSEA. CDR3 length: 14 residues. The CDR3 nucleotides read TGCAGCGCGATCAGCGGAGGAAGAAAAAACATTCAGTACTTC. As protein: CSAISGGRKNIQYF.

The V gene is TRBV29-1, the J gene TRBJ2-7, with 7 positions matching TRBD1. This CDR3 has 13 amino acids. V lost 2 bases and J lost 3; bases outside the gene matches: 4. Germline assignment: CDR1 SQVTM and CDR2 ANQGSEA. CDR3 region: CSVERTGGYEQYF. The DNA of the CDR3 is TGCAGCGTTGAAAGGACAGGAGGCTACGAGCAGTACTTC.

In DNA, the CDR3 is TGTGCCATCAGGTCCGGGACAGGGGCCTACAATGAGCAGTTCTTC. Its translation is CAIRSGTGAYNEQFF. V gene TRBV10-3 combines with J gene TRBJ2-1; 10 bases are a match to TRBD1. The CDR3 has 15 residues. Trimming removed 6 bases from V and 2 bases from J; junction bases left unmatched: 4. The germline gives CDR1 ENHRY, CDR2 SYGVKD.

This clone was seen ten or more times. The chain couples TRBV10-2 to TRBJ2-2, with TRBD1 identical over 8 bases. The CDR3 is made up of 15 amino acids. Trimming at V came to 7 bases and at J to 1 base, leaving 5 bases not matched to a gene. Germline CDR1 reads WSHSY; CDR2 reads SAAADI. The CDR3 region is CASTRGTGNTGELFF. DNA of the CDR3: TGCGCCAGCACGAGGGGGACAGGGAACACCGGGGAGCTGTTTTTT.

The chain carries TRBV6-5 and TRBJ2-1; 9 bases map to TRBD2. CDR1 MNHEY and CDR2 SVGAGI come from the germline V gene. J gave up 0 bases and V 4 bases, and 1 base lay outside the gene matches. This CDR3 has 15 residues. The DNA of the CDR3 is TGTGCCAGCAGTTCTAGCGGGACCTCCTACAATGAGCAGTTCTTC. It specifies CASSSSGTSYNEQFF.

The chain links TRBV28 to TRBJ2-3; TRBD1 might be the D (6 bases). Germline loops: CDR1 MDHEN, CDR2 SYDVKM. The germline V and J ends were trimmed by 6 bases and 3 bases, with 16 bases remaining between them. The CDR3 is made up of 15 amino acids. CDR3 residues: CASSRDIPATDTQYF. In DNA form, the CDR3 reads TGTGCCAGCAGCCGGGACATCCCGGCGACAGATACGCAGTATTTT.

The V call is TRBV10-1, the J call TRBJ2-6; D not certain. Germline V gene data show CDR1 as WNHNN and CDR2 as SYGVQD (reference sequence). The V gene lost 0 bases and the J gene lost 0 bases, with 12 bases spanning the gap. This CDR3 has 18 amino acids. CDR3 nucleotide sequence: TGCGCCAGCAGTGAGTCAAGGCAGGCGTTCTCTGGGGCCAACGTCCTGACTTTC. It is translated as CASSESRQAFSGANVLTF.

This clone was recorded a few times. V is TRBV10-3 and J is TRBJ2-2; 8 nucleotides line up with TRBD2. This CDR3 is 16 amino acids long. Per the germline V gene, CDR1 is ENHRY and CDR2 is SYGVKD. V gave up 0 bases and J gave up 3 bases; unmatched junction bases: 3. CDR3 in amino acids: CAISESGLGDTGELFF. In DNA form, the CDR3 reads TGTGCCATCAGTGAGTCGGGACTAGGGGACACCGGGGAGCTGTTTTTT.

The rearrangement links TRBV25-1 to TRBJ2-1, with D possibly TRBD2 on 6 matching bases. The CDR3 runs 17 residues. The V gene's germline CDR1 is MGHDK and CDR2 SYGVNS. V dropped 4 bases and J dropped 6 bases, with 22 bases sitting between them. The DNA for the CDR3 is TGTGCCAGCAGTGCATCTCTCGGGGTGTGGACTACCAATGAGCAGTTCTTC. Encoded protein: CASSASLGVWTTNEQFF.